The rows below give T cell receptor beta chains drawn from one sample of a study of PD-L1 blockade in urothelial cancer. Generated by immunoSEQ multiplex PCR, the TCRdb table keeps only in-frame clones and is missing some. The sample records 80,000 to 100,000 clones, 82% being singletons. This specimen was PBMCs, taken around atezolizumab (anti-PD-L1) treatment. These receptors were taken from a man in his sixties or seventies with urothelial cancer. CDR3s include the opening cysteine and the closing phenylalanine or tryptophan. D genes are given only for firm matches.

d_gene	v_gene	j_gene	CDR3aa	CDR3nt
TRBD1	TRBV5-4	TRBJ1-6	CASSVGQGGLGSPLHF	TGTGCCAGCAGCGTCGGACAGGGAGGCTTGGGTTCACCCCTCCACTTT
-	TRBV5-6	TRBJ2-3	CASSWGDSTDTQYF	TGTGCCAGCAGCTGGGGGGACAGCACAGATACGCAGTATTTT
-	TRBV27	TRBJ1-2	CASRDPAGANYGYTF	TGTGCCAGCAGAGACCCGGCTGGGGCAAACTATGGCTACACCTTC
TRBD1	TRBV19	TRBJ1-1	CASRDTGDTEAFF	TGTGCCAGTAGGGACACAGGGGACACTGAAGCTTTCTTT
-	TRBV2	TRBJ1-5	CASSGGQTYQPQHF	TGTGCCAGCAGTGGAGGACAGACGTATCAGCCCCAGCATTTT
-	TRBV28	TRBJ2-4	CASTGLAKNIQYF	TGTGCCAGTACGGGGTTAGCCAAAAACATTCAGTACTTC
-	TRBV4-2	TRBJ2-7	CASSQDFTSSFPYEQYF	TGTGCCAGCAGCCAAGATTTTACTAGCTCGTTCCCTTACGAGCAGTACTTC
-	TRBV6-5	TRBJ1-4	CASSWEGGANEKLFF	TGTGCCAGCAGTTGGGAGGGAGGCGCTAATGAAAAACTGTTTTTT
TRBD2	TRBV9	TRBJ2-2	CASSVGTSGVNTGELFF	TGTGCCAGCAGCGTAGGGACTAGCGGGGTTAACACCGGGGAGCTGTTTTTT
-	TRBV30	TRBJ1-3	CAWSVLSKGNTIYF	TGTGCCTGGAGTGTACTATCGAAAGGAAACACCATATATTTT